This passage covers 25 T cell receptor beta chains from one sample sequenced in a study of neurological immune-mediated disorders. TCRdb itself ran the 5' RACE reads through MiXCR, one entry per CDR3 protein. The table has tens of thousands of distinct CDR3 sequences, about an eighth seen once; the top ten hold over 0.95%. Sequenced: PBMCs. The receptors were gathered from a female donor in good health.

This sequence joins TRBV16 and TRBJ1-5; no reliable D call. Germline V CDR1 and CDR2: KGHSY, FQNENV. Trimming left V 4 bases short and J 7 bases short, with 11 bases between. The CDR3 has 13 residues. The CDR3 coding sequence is TGTGCCAGCAGCCTGATGGAGGGCCAGCCCCAGCATTTT. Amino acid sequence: CASSLMEGQPQHF.

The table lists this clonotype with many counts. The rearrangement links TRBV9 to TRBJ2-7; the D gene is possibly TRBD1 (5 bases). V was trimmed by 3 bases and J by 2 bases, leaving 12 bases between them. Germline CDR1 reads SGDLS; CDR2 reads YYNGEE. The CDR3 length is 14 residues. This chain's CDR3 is CASSGTGDAYEQYF. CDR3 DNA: TGTGCCAGCAGCGGCACAGGTGACGCCTACGAGCAGTACTTC.

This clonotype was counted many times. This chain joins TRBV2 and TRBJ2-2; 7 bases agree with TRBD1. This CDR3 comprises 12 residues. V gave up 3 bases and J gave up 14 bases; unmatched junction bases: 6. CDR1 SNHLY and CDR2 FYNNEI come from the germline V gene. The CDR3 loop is CASSDLTGYLFF. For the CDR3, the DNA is TGTGCCAGCAGTGATTTGACAGGGTACCTGTTTTTT.

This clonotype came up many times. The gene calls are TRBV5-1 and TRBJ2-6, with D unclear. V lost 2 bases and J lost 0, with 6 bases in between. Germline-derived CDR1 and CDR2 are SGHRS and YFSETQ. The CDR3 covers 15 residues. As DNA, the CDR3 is TGCGCCAGCAGCTTAGCAGCCTCTGGGGCCAACGTCCTGACTTTC. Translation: CASSLAASGANVLTF.

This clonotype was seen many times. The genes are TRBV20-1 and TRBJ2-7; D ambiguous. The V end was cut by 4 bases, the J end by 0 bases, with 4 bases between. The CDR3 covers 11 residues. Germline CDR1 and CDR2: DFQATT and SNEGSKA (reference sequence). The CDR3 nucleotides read TGCAGTGCTACCCTCTCCTACGAGCAGTACTTC. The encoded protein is CSATLSYEQYF.

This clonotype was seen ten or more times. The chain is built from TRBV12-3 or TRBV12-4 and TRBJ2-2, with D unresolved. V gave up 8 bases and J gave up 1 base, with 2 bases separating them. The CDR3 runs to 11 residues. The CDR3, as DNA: TGTGCCAGCGGGAACACCGGGGAGCTGTTTTTT. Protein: CASGNTGELFF.

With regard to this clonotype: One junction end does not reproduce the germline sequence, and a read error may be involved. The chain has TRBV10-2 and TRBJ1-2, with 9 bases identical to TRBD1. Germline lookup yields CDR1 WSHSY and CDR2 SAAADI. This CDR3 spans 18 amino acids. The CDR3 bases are TGCGCCAACAGTGCATATCAGGGGACAGGGTGGACTAACTATGGCTACACCTTC. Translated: CANSAYQGTGWTNYGYTF.

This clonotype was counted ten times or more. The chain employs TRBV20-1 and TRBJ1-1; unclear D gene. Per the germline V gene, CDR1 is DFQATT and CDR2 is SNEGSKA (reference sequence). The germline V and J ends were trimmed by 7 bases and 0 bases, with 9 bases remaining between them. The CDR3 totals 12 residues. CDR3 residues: CSGRQVNTEAFF. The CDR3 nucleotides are TGCAGTGGTAGGCAGGTGAACACTGAAGCTTTCTTT.

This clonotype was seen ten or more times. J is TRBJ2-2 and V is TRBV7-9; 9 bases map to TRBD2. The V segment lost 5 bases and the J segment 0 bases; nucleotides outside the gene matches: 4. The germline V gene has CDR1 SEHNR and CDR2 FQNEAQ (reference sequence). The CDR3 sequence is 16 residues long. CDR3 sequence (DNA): TGTGCCAGCAGCCGTTTAGCGGGGGCGAACACCGGGGAGCTGTTTTTT. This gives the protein CASSRLAGANTGELFF.

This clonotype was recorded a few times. For the CDR3, the DNA is TGTGCCAGCAGCTCCCGAGCGGGGGGGCCAGCCCAGTACTTC. The encoded protein is CASSSRAGGPAQYF. The J gene is TRBJ2-5, the V gene TRBV12-3 or TRBV12-4, with 10 bases that match TRBD2. The V and J ends lost 6 bases and 9 bases, in that order; junction bases with no gene match: 10. There are 14 residues in the CDR3.

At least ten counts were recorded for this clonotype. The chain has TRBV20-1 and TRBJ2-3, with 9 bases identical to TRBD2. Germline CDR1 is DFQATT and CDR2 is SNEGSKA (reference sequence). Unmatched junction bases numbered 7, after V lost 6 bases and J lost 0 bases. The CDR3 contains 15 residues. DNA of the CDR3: TGCAGTGCCCTACGACTAGCGGAAAGCACAGATACGCAGTATTTT. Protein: CSALRLAESTDTQYF.

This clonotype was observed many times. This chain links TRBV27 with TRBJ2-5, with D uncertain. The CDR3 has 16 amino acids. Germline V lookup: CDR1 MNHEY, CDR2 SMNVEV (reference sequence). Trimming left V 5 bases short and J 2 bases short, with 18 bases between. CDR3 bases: TGTGCCAGCAGTCCCTCATCTGCACAAGGACAAGAGACCCAGTACTTC. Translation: CASSPSSAQGQETQYF.

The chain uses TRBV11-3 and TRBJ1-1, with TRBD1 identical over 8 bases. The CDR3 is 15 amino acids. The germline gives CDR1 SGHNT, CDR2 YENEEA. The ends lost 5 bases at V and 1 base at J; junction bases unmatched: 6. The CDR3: CASSPGTGRNTEAFF. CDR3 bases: TGTGCCAGCAGCCCCGGGACAGGACGGAACACTGAAGCTTTCTTT.

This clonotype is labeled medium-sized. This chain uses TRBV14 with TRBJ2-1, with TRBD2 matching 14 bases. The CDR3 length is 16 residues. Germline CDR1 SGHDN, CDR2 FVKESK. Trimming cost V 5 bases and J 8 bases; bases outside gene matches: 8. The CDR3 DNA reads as TGTGCCAGCAGCGCTCCGACTAGCGGGGGGGCTGATGAGCAGTTCTTC. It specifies CASSAPTSGGADEQFF.

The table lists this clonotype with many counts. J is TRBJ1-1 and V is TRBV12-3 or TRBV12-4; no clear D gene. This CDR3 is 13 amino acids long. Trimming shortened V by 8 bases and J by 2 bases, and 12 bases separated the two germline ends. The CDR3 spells CASCQRVNTEAFF. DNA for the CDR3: TGTGCCAGCTGCCAACGGGTTAACACTGAAGCTTTCTTT.

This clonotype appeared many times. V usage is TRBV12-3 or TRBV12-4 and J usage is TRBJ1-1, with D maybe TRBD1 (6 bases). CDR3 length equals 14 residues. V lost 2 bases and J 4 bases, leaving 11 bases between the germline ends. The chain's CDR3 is CASSLTGLVTEAFF. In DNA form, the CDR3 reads TGTGCCAGCAGTTTAACAGGGTTGGTCACTGAAGCTTTCTTT.

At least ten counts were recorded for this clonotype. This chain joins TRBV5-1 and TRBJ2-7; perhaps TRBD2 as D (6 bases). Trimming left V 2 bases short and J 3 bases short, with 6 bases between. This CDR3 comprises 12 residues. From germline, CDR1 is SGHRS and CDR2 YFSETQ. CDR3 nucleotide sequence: TGCGCCAGCAGCTTCGGGGGCTACGAGCAGTACTTC. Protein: CASSFGGYEQYF.

CDR3 DNA: TGCGCCAGCAGGATTGGTACTAGCGGGGGGACCAAGCAGTTCTTC. This encodes CASRIGTSGGTKQFF. The rearrangement uses TRBV5-1 and TRBJ2-1; 12 nucleotides match TRBD2. The CDR3 runs 15 residues. Trimming at V came to 5 bases and at J to 11 bases, leaving 11 bases not matched to a gene. In germline, CDR1 is SGHRS, CDR2 YFSETQ.

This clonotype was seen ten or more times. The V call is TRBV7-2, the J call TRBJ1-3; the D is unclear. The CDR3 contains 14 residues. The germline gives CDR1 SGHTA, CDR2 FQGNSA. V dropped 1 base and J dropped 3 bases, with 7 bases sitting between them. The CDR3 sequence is CASSLGGFGNTIYF. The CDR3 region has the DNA TGTGCCAGCAGCTTAGGAGGGTTTGGAAACACCATATATTTT.

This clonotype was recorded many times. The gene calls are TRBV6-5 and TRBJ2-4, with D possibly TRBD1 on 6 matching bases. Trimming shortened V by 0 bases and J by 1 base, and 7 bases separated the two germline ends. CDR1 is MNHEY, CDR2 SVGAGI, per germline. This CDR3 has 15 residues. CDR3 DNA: TGTGCCAGCAGTTACTCAGGACAGGCCAAAAACATTCAGTACTTC. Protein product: CASSYSGQAKNIQYF.

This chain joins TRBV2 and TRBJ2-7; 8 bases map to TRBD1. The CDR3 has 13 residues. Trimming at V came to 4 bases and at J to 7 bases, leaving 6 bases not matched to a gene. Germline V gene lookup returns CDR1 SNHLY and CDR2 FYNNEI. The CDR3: CASSGQGAREQYF. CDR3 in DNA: TGTGCCAGCAGTGGCCAGGGGGCGCGGGAGCAGTACTTC.

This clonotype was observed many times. CDR3: CASSPTGFEQYF. CDR3 coding DNA: TGTGCCAGCTCACCTACTGGGTTCGAGCAGTACTTC. This chain joins TRBV18 and TRBJ2-7; the D is unclear. Trimming cost V 3 bases and J 6 bases, with 9 bases left between them. Germline CDR1 and CDR2: KGHSH and LQKENI. The CDR3 covers 12 residues.

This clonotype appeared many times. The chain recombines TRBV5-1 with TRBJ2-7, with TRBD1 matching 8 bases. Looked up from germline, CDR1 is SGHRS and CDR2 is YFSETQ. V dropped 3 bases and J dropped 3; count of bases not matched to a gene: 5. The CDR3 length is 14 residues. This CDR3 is CASSYDGQGYEQYF. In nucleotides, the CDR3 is TGCGCCAGCAGCTACGACGGACAGGGCTACGAGCAGTACTTC.

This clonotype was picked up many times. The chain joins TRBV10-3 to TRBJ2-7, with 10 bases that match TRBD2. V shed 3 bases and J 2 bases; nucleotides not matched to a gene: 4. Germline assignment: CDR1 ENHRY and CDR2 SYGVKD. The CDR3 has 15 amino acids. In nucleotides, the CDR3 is TGTGCCATCAGTGAAGTAGCGGGGGGCCCCTACGAGCAGTACTTC. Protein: CAISEVAGGPYEQYF.

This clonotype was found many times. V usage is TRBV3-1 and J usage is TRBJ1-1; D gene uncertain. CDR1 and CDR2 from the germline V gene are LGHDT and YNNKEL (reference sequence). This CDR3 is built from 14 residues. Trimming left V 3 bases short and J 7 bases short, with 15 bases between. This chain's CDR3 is CASSHPGAPVEAFF. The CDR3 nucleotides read TGTGCCAGCAGCCACCCCGGAGCACCCGTTGAAGCTTTCTTT.